The following is a T cell receptor beta chain sequence with its context. The clone's antigen remains unknown. No base quality information exists; no much larger clone differs at one position. The data were obtained in a study of blood T cell repertoires in COVID-19 (TCRdb year 2020). For the study in its entirety: The collaborator samples originated in the United States, Italy and Spain and spanned the acute and convalescent phases of COVID-19. The prospective study material was composed of cDNA or gDNA derived from T cells, B-cell-depleted T cells, or PBMCs. The dataset comprised deeply sampled blood TCRbeta repertoires from subjects exposed to, actively infected with, or recovered from COVID-19. The repertoires were made available in a free public database intended to serve as a resource for research on the immune response to SARS-CoV-2. Samples were obtained from the ongoing ImmuneRACE study (first 160 participants) and from 1,254 subjects provided by 6 global collaborators. A de-identified subject ID, COVID-19 status, age in years and sex were almost always included in the sample metadata. Where HLA class I and class II types were available, the types were taken from metadata supplied by the sample provider, not from assay-based typing. The study at large found these results: Clinical and demographic metadata were provided uncurated, with the amount varying by source and participant.

TCRbeta CDR3 regions were amplified from genomic DNA using the immunoSEQ Assay, a bias-controlled multiplex PCR. The authors' analysis ran thus. The number of nucleated cells in each sample was estimated from the amplification of reference gene primers within the assay. To quantify the absolute abundance of each unique TCRbeta CDR3 rearrangement, sequence reads were collapsed and filtered. For each sample, productive Simpson clonality was calculated as the square root of Simpson's diversity index across productive rearrangements. Held by TCRdb, this immuneACCESS table contains in-frame sequences only and omits some clones. Under half of the omission traces to an unresolved V gene where checked; the cause of the rest is unknown. That table gives V, J and clone size, and the DNA gave D and trimming. The sample table holds 90,000 to 150,000 clones, of which 65% to 90% were seen once. The top ten hold 11% of the sample.

Relative to germline, V is 5 bases shorter and J is 0 bases shorter, with 10 bases between their ends. The CDR3 measures 14 amino acids from cysteine to phenylalanine. Of the read, only the CDR3 DNA is kept; its 42 bases are in frame from base 1. CDR1 SNHLY and CDR2 FYNNEI were looked up in the germline V gene. Collaborating institutions collected whole blood in K2EDTA tubes following their own protocols. For TCRbeta analysis, collaborators shipped samples as frozen whole blood, isolated PBMCs, or DNA extracted from either of those sample types. The sample consisted of peripheral blood. The receptor's source is a man older than 75 with acute or convalescent COVID-19. The chain employs TRBV2 and TRBJ1-1, with no D gene named confidently. The nucleotide sequence is given as TGTGCCAGCAGTAAAGGGCTTCTGAACACTGAAGCTTTCTTT. Its amino acids are CASSKGLLNTEAFF.